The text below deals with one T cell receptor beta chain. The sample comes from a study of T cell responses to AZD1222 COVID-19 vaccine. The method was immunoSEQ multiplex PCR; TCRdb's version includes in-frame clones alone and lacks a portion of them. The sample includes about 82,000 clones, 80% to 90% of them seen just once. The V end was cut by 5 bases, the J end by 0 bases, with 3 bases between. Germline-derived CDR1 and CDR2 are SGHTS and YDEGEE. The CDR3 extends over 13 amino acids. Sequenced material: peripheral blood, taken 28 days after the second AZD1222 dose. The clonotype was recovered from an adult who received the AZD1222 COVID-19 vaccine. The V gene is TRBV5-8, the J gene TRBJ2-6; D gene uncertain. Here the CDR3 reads CASRLSGANVLTF. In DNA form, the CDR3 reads TGTGCCAGCAGACTCTCTGGGGCCAACGTCCTGACTTTC. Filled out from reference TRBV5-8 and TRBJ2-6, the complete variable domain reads EAGVTQSPTHLIKTRGQQATLRCSPISGHTSVYWYQQALGLGLQFLLWYDEGEERNRGNFPPRFSGRQFPNYSSELNVNALELEDSALYLCASRLSGANVLTFGAGSRLTVL.